This entry is about one T cell receptor beta chain. Genomic DNA belonging to each subset was distributed in equal measure over several immunoSEQ plates. In the original processing: In the immunoSEQ data, sequences were junction-only and lacked quality scores, so filtering differed. Method: immunoSEQ multiplex PCR; TCRdb's copy keeps in-frame clones and lacks some. Clone size and V and J calls were adopted from that table, with D and trimming inferred from the DNA. The table includes some 490,000 clones, around 73% detected once. This specimen comes from a study of shared clonotypes between healthy human individuals. With 5 bases clipped from V and 6 bases from J, the junction kept 4 bases outside the gene matches. Germline CDR1 is MDHEN and CDR2 is SYDVKM. The CDR3 has 14 amino acids. The donors, healthy adults who were HIV-negative, had experienced no recent acute infections or vaccinations. It was approximately 100 million PBMCs that unsorted samples used for genomic DNA.

This rearrangement joins TRBV28 to TRBJ2-2, with 9 positions matching TRBD1. The clonotype originates from a woman aged 40 to 50 in good health. Some clones in this sample may be carry-over from other donors' samples. Sequencing was performed on PBMCs. The CDR3 loop is CASSRTGASGELFF. The CDR3, as DNA: TGTGCCAGCAGTCGGACAGGGGCGTCCGGGGAGCTGTTTTTT.